These 18 T cell receptor beta chains were sequenced from one sample in a study of CD8 T cells in Susac syndrome. RNA was extracted with the RNeasy kit, and a quantity of roughly 0.45 to 1 ug was reverse transcribed using random hexamers. One entry per CDR3 protein, called by TCRdb with MiXCR from the immunoSEQ multiplex PCR reads. The sample holds around 80,000 distinct CDR3 sequences, roughly 95% seen once. The sample comprised CD8+ T cells from PBMCs. The receptors here all came from a human donor with Susac syndrome.

V usage is TRBV7-2 and J usage is TRBJ2-3, with 10 bases lining up with TRBD2. V lost 2 bases, J lost 0 bases, and 8 bases stayed unmatched. The CDR3 sequence is 18 residues long. CDR1 and CDR2 from the germline V gene are SGHTA and FQGNSA. As DNA, the CDR3 is TGTGCCAGCAGCTTATCAGCGGGGGGGTATTCTAGCACAGATACGCAGTATTTT. This gives the protein CASSLSAGGYSSTDTQYF.

This clonotype was seen only once. In nucleotides, the CDR3 is TGTGCCAGCAGCTCGTCCAGCCAGGAGCTGTTTTTT. This codes for CASSSSSQELFF. The V gene is TRBV7-3, the J gene TRBJ2-2; D unresolved. CDR1 and CDR2 (germline): SGHTA, FQGTGA. The germline V and J ends were trimmed by 4 bases and 10 bases, with 10 bases remaining between them. This CDR3 contains 12 residues. Filled out from reference TRBV7-3 and TRBJ2-2, the complete variable domain reads GAGVSQTPSNKVTEKGKYVELRCDPISGHTALYWYRQSLGQGPEFLIYFQGTGAADDSGLPNDRFFAVRPEGSVSTLKIQRTERGDSAVYLCASSSSSQELFFGEGSRLTVL.

This clonotype was recorded a few times. The chain combines TRBV13 with TRBJ1-1; perhaps TRBD1 as D (5 bases). With 0 bases removed from V and 5 bases from J, the gap between germline ends came to 7 bases. Germline V gene lookup returns CDR1 PRHDT and CDR2 FYEKMQ (reference sequence). The CDR3 consists of 13 residues. In DNA form, the CDR3 reads TGTGCCAGCAGCTTAGGGGGGGGTACTGAAGCTTTCTTT. It yields the protein CASSLGGGTEAFF.

This clonotype was recorded once. V is TRBV5-1 and J is TRBJ2-1; 10 nucleotides agree with TRBD1. The V segment lost 2 bases and the J segment 8 bases; nucleotides outside the gene matches: 4. Germline V lookup: CDR1 SGHRS, CDR2 YFSETQ. The CDR3 is 14 amino acids. In DNA, the CDR3 is TGCGCCAGCAGCTTAGGGACAGGGGCCGATGAGCAGTTCTTC. Its translation: CASSLGTGADEQFF. The full variable domain, completed using reference TRBV5-1 and TRBJ2-1, is KAGVTQTPRYLIKTRGQQVTLSCSPISGHRSVSWYQQTPGQGLQFLFEYFSETQRNKGNFPGRFSGRQFSNSRSEMNVSTLELGDSALYLCASSLGTGADEQFFGPGTRLTVL.

The chain joins TRBV12-3 or TRBV12-4 to TRBJ1-5, with TRBD1 matching over 10 bases. CDR3 length: 16 amino acids. V was clipped by 5 bases and J by 2 bases; unmatched bases: 6. CDR3 region: CASSQTGGGGNQPQHF. The CDR3 DNA follows: TGTGCCAGCAGTCAGACAGGGGGCGGGGGCAATCAGCCCCAGCATTTT.

V and J are TRBV19 and TRBJ2-2; D gene unclear. The CDR3 consists of 15 residues. V shed 10 bases and J shed 4 bases, with 19 bases lying between them. CDR1 and CDR2 (germline): LNHDA, SQIVND (reference sequence). The CDR3 region has the DNA TGTGCCACTTCCCTGCGGTCGGTGGCCACCGGGGAGCTGTTTTTT. Amino acids: CATSLRSVATGELFF.

The V call is TRBV18, the J call TRBJ2-1, with D maybe TRBD1 (6 bases). V was clipped by 3 bases and J by 8 bases, with 17 bases between them. This CDR3 has 15 residues. Germline V gives CDR1 KGHSH, CDR2 LQKENI. The CDR3 spells CASSPWAYRDDEQFF. The DNA of the CDR3 is TGTGCCAGCTCACCCTGGGCGTACAGGGATGATGAGCAGTTCTTC.

CDR3: CASSDRGQETQYF. The DNA of the CDR3 is TGTGCCAGCAGTGACCGGGGACAAGAGACCCAGTACTTC. The chain carries TRBV2 and TRBJ2-5; the D gene is possibly TRBD2 (5 bases). The CDR3 is 13 residues long. The V gene's germline CDR1 is SNHLY and CDR2 FYNNEI. V lost 3 bases and J 2 bases, leaving 7 bases between the germline ends.

The chain joins TRBV4-1 to TRBJ1-1; D unresolved. The CDR3 is 15 amino acids. V lost 0 bases, J lost 4 bases, and 12 bases lay in between. Germline V lookup: CDR1 MGHRA, CDR2 YSYEKL. CDR3 sequence reads: CASSQDNTWGTEAFF. In nucleotides, the CDR3 is TGCGCCAGCAGCCAAGACAATACCTGGGGCACTGAAGCTTTCTTT.

This chain links TRBV20-1 with TRBJ2-1, with 9 bases lining up with TRBD2. Germline values: CDR1 DFQATT, CDR2 SNEGSKA (reference sequence). CDR3 length: 16 residues. Unmatched junction bases numbered 14, after V lost 3 bases and J lost 8 bases. Here the CDR3 reads CSARAGGGALWHEQFF. The CDR3 DNA sequence: TGCAGTGCTAGGGCCGGCGGGGGGGCCCTATGGCATGAGCAGTTCTTC.

V and J are TRBV30 and TRBJ2-2; D is unresolved. The CDR3 is 12 residues long. The germline V and J ends were trimmed by 2 bases and 6 bases, with 7 bases remaining between them. CDR1 and CDR2 (germline): GTSNPN, SVGIG (reference sequence). CDR3 in amino acids: CAWSPGAGELFF. Here the CDR3 DNA reads TGTGCCTGGAGTCCGGGTGCCGGGGAGCTGTTTTTT.

The chain carries TRBV3-1 and TRBJ2-3; 10 positions match TRBD1. Germline V gene lookup returns CDR1 LGHDT and CDR2 YNNKEL (reference sequence). The J segment lost 6 bases and the V segment lost 4 bases, leaving 7 bases of the junction unmatched. The CDR3 is 15 residues long. CDR3 amino acids: CASSLGQGETDTQYF. The CDR3 nucleotides are TGTGCCAGCAGCCTCGGACAGGGGGAAACGGATACGCAGTATTTT.

The chain joins TRBV5-4 to TRBJ2-1; 10 bases agree with TRBD1. This CDR3 has 15 amino acids. Trimming removed 2 bases from V and 7 bases from J; junction bases left unmatched: 6. The V gene's germline CDR1 is SGHNT and CDR2 YYREEE (reference sequence). CDR3 in amino acids: CASSFGTGAKNEQFF. The CDR3 region has the DNA TGTGCCAGCAGCTTCGGGACAGGGGCCAAAAATGAGCAGTTCTTC.

This chain connects TRBV27 to TRBJ1-5; no definite D call. Deletions cut 2 bases from V and 5 bases from J, with 7 bases between. The V gene's germline CDR1 is MNHEY and CDR2 SMNVEV (reference sequence). This CDR3 has 13 amino acids. The CDR3: CASSLDGYQPQHF. In nucleotides, the CDR3 is TGTGCCAGCAGTTTAGATGGGTATCAGCCCCAGCATTTT.

The J gene is TRBJ2-7, the V gene TRBV7-2, with a possible D match to TRBD1 (6 bases). The germline V gene has CDR1 SGHTA and CDR2 FQGNSA. The CDR3 covers 15 residues. V dropped 5 bases and J dropped 1 base, with 15 bases sitting between them. The CDR3 loop is CASSPRGHPSYEQYF. In DNA form, the CDR3 reads TGTGCCAGCAGCCCCAGGGGCCACCCATCCTACGAGCAGTACTTC.

V usage is TRBV5-1 and J usage is TRBJ2-1; 13 bases agree with TRBD2. The CDR3 covers 17 residues. Germline V CDR1 and CDR2: SGHRS, YFSETQ. V lost 1 base and J lost 2; bases outside the gene matches: 3. CDR3 sequence: CASSLQGLAGAYNEQFF. The CDR3 nucleotides are TGCGCCAGCAGCTTGCAAGGACTAGCGGGGGCCTACAATGAGCAGTTCTTC.

This clonotype was detected a few times. V usage is TRBV4-1 and J usage is TRBJ2-3, with TRBD2 matching over 8 bases. CDR3 length: 15 residues. CDR1 and CDR2 from the germline V gene are MGHRA and YSYEKL. V lost 3 bases to trimming and J lost 0 bases; unmatched junction nucleotides: 2. DNA for the CDR3: TGCGCCAGCAGCCAGGCGGGGGGCAGCACAGATACGCAGTATTTT. This codes for CASSQAGGSTDTQYF.

Remarks on this clonotype: Relative to the germline gene, one junction end is altered; a read error may explain this. The genes are TRBV16 and TRBJ1-1; no reliable D call. In germline, CDR1 is KGHSY, CDR2 FQNENV. This CDR3 is 12 amino acids long. The CDR3 sequence is CASSQLNTEAFF. CDR3 DNA sequence: TGTGCCAGCAGCCAATTGAATACTGAAGCTTTCTTT.